The 25 T cell receptor beta chains reported below all come from one sample, sequenced in a study of T cells in Graves' hyperthyroidism and ophthalmopathy. Amplified TCR beta CDR3 regions derived from RNA transcripts. RT-PCR in the first round (using the HTBI primer set) targeted the TCR CDR3. One entry per CDR3 protein results from TCRdb running MiXCR on the multiplex PCR reads. The top ten clones hold around 7.7% of a sample with 610,000 or so distinct CDR3 sequences, about half of them seen once. Material for sequencing was peripheral blood or thyroid tissue (not recorded which). The source of these receptors is a young woman with Graves' hyperthyroidism.

The chain carries TRBV7-9 and TRBJ2-1; 7 positions agree with TRBD2. The CDR3 loop spans 11 amino acids. Trimming at V came to 5 bases and at J to 15 bases, leaving 7 bases not matched to a gene. Germline assignment: CDR1 SEHNR and CDR2 FQNEAQ (reference sequence). DNA of the CDR3: TGTGCCAGCAGCGCGGGGACTATAGCGTTCTTC. Its translation: CASSAGTIAFF.

This clonotype was counted many times. The chain joins TRBV6-1 to TRBJ2-5; 10 bases are a match to TRBD2. Germline CDR1 is MNHNS and CDR2 is SASEGT. V dropped 2 bases and J dropped 5; count of bases not matched to a gene: 5. This CDR3 is 15 amino acids long. CDR3 in DNA: TGTGCCAGCAGTGAACTAGCGGGAGAATCGGAGACCCAGTACTTC. Its protein product is CASSELAGESETQYF.

Details on this clonotype: A much larger clone sits a single nucleotide away, making a read error possible. The chain recombines TRBV2 with TRBJ2-5; D is perhaps TRBD2 (6 bases). Per the germline V gene, CDR1 is SNHLY and CDR2 is FYNNEI. The CDR3 is 15 residues long. Trimming removed 5 bases from V and 7 bases from J, with 20 bases in between. This CDR3 reads CASSLSGDSRGTQYF. The CDR3 DNA is TGTGCCAGCAGTTTATCGGGGGACTCAAGGGGGACCCAGTACTTC. Combining the CDR3 with reference TRBV2 and TRBJ2-5 gives the whole variable domain EPEVTQTPSHQVTQMGQEVILRCVPISNHLYFYWYRQILGQKVEFLVSFYNNEISEKSEIFDDQFSVERPDGSNFTLKIRSTKLEDSAMYFCASSLSGDSRGTQYFGPGTRLLVL.

The chain links TRBV9 to TRBJ2-2, with TRBD2 matching 15 bases. From germline, CDR1 is SGDLS and CDR2 YYNGEE. V shed 4 bases and J 6 bases; nucleotides not matched to a gene: 10. The CDR3 totals 18 residues. In DNA, the CDR3 is TGTGCCAGCAGCCAAGGACTAGCGGGAGGGCCCCAACCCGGGGAGCTGTTTTTT. It translates to CASSQGLAGGPQPGELFF.

This rearrangement joins TRBV25-1 to TRBJ2-1; perhaps TRBD2 as D (6 bases). Looked up from germline, CDR1 is MGHDK and CDR2 is SYGVNS. The CDR3 contains 16 residues. V lost 3 bases and J lost 5, with 17 bases in between. CDR3 protein: CASSDTGGAQNNEQFF. As DNA, the CDR3 is TGTGCCAGCAGTGATACTGGAGGGGCACAGAACAATGAGCAGTTCTTC. Looking up the rest from reference TRBV25-1 and TRBJ2-1 gives the full variable domain: EADIYQTPRYLVIGTGKKITLECSQTMGHDKMYWYQQDPGMELHLIHYSYGVNSTEKGDLSSESTVSRIRTEHFPLTLESARPSHTSQYLCASSDTGGAQNNEQFFGPGTRLTVL.

This clonotype appeared a few times. V and J are TRBV7-3 and TRBJ2-1, with 14 bases that match TRBD2. The V gene end was trimmed by 2 bases and the J gene end by 7 bases; junction bases not matched to a gene: 4. The CDR3 runs 16 residues. CDR1 SGHTA and CDR2 FQGTGA come from the germline V gene. The CDR3 sequence is CASSLGLAGGLNEQFF. Here the CDR3 DNA reads TGTGCCAGCAGCTTAGGACTAGCGGGAGGCCTTAATGAGCAGTTCTTC.

This clonotype was seen a few times. This chain links TRBV2 with TRBJ1-1; D remains ambiguous. The germline V and J ends were trimmed by 6 bases and 7 bases, with 9 bases remaining between them. CDR1 is SNHLY and CDR2 is FYNNEI in the germline V gene. This CDR3 comprises 11 residues. CDR3 sequence reads: CASRDPLEAFF. In nucleotides, the CDR3 is TGTGCCAGCAGGGACCCTCTTGAAGCTTTCTTT.

About this clonotype itself: This could be a read error, since a much larger clone is one nucleotide away. This chain uses TRBV29-1 with TRBJ1-1; D ambiguous. The CDR3 is made up of 14 amino acids. Germline V CDR1 and CDR2: SQVTM, ANQGSEA. V shed 5 bases and J shed 3 bases, with 16 bases lying between them. CDR3 sequence (DNA): TGCAGCGTTTCCACAGTAACGTGGGACACTGAAGCTTTCTTT. Translating gives CSVSTVTWDTEAFF. Variable domain in full (rest from reference TRBV29-1 and TRBJ1-1): SAVISQKPSRDICQRGTSLTIQCQVDSQVTMMFWYRQQPGQSLTLIATANQGSEATYESGFVIDKFPISRPNLTFSTLTVSNMSPEDSSIYLCSVSTVTWDTEAFFGQGTRLTVV.

This clonotype was recorded at least ten times. J is TRBJ2-7 and V is TRBV7-2; perhaps TRBD1 as D (6 bases). Germline CDR1 and CDR2: SGHTA and FQGNSA. V was cut by 5 bases and J by 4 bases, with 18 bases left in between. The CDR3 spans 15 residues. CDR3 in DNA: TGTGCCAGCAGCATATACAGGGTTGGGTGGTACGAGCAGTACTTC. This translates into CASSIYRVGWYEQYF.

In its sample, this clonotype was seen many times. V and J are TRBV29-1 and TRBJ1-4, with 9 nucleotides matching TRBD1. CDR1 SQVTM and CDR2 ANQGSEA come from the germline V gene. The CDR3 spans 16 residues. J lost 1 base, V lost 3 bases, and 6 bases had no gene match. CDR3 bases: TGCAGCGTTGAGGGGGACAGGGCTGGAACTAATGAAAAACTGTTTTTT. Amino acids: CSVEGDRAGTNEKLFF.

This clonotype has ten or more counts. The chain employs TRBV19 and TRBJ1-5; D remains unclear. The germline V and J ends were trimmed by 6 bases and 3 bases, with 9 bases remaining between them. The CDR3 spans 13 residues. Germline CDR1 LNHDA, CDR2 SQIVND (reference sequence). CDR3 protein: CASSGRYNQPQHF. In nucleotides, the CDR3 is TGTGCCAGTAGCGGACGGTACAATCAGCCCCAGCATTTT.

The gene calls are TRBV5-1 and TRBJ2-3, with TRBD2 as a possible D gene (6 bases). CDR3 length: 15 amino acids. The V gene's germline CDR1 is SGHRS and CDR2 YFSETQ. Trimming cost V 1 base and J 2 bases, with 11 bases left between them. CDR3 amino acids: CASSLSQRVTDTQYF. DNA for the CDR3: TGCGCCAGCAGCTTGTCCCAGCGGGTCACAGATACGCAGTATTTT.

Comment on this clonotype: Because the CDR3 is missing its conserved closing phenylalanine or tryptophan, this is likely a read error. Because the CDR3's place on the DNA is in doubt, the DNA is left out and the CDR3 is given as listed by TCRdb. CDR3 residues: CACINQPQQT. This chain connects TRBV30 to TRBJ1-5. Germline V gives CDR1 GTSNPN, CDR2 SVGIG (reference sequence). The CDR3 spans 10 residues, counting both ends.

The V and J genes are TRBV7-9 and TRBJ1-1; D remains unclear. The CDR3 consists of 13 residues. Germline V gene lookup returns CDR1 SEHNR and CDR2 FQNEAQ (reference sequence). Deletions cut 5 bases from V and 3 bases from J, with 10 bases between. The CDR3 reads CASSVGEHTEAFF. The CDR3 DNA reads as TGTGCCAGCAGCGTGGGAGAGCACACTGAAGCTTTCTTT.

Ten or more counts support this clonotype. The chain has TRBV6-2 or TRBV6-3 and TRBJ2-2; D may be TRBD1 (5 bases). Trimming took 2 bases from V and 10 from J, leaving 11 bases between them. The germline CDR1 and CDR2 sequences are MNHEY and SVGEGT. The length of the CDR3 is 13 residues. CDR3 in amino acids: CASSYERGPELFF. CDR3 bases: TGTGCCAGCAGTTACGAAAGGGGTCCGGAGCTGTTTTTT.

This clonotype was seen only once. The chain employs TRBV7-9 and TRBJ1-1; D call uncertain. Trimming pared 3 bases from V and 7 bases from J, leaving 18 bases between. The V gene's germline CDR1 is SEHNR and CDR2 FQNEAQ (reference sequence). This CDR3 has 15 residues. DNA of the CDR3: TGTGCCAGCAGCTTTTTCCCTAGCGGATACAATGAAGCTTTCTTT. Protein sequence: CASSFFPSGYNEAFF. Complete variable domain (other parts from reference TRBV7-9 and TRBJ1-1): DTGVSQNPRHKITKRGQNVTFRCDPISEHNRLYWYRQTLGQGPEFLTYFQNEAQLEKSRLLSDRFSAERPKGSFSTLEIQRTEQGDSAMYLCASSFFPSGYNEAFFGQGTRLTVV.

V is TRBV4-3 and J is TRBJ2-7, with 7 bases aligning to TRBD1. The germline CDR1 and CDR2 sequences are LGHNA and YSLEER. CDR3 size: 16 residues. The junction had 8 bases not matched to a gene; V was cut back by 1 base and J by 2 bases. The CDR3 nucleotides read TGCGCCAGCAGCCAAGTGCCGGGACAGCTAGCCTACGAGCAGTACTTC. This encodes CASSQVPGQLAYEQYF.

This chain links TRBV7-2 with TRBJ2-3; TRBD2 is a possible D gene (5 bases). V was trimmed by 5 bases and J by 2 bases, leaving 11 bases between them. Looked up from germline, CDR1 is SGHTA and CDR2 is FQGNSA. The CDR3 is 14 amino acids. The CDR3: CASSNLRDTDTQYF. CDR3 nucleotides: TGTGCCAGCAGCAACCTTCGGGACACAGATACGCAGTATTTT. The complete variable domain, with remaining parts taken from reference TRBV7-2 and TRBJ2-3, reads GAGVSQSPSNKVTEKGKDVELRCDPISGHTALYWYRQSLGQGLEFLIYFQGNSAPDKSGLPSDRFSAERTGGSVSTLTIQRTQQEDSAVYLCASSNLRDTDTQYFGPGTRLTVL.

This sequence joins TRBV29-1 and TRBJ2-7; possible D gene TRBD2, 7 bases. The V gene lost 8 bases and the J gene lost 6 bases, with 17 bases spanning the gap. CDR1 and CDR2 (germline): SQVTM, ANQGSEA. The CDR3 consists of 12 residues. The CDR3 here is CSLGGQVSEQYF. The CDR3 DNA reads TGCAGCTTGGGGGGGCAGGTCAGCGAGCAGTACTTC.

This clonotype was detected many times. The rearrangement links TRBV9 to TRBJ2-5; D may be TRBD2 (7 bases). The CDR3 length is 15 residues. Germline V gene lookup returns CDR1 SGDLS and CDR2 YYNGEE. Trimming pared 3 bases from V and 3 bases from J, leaving 15 bases between. The CDR3, as DNA: TGTGCCAGCAGCGGACAAGAGGGGGGGGAAGAGACCCAGTACTTC. Translating gives CASSGQEGGEETQYF. Filled out from reference TRBV9 and TRBJ2-5, the complete variable domain reads DSGVTQTPKHLITATGQRVTLRCSPRSGDLSVYWYQQSLDQGLQFLIQYYNGEERAKGNILERFSAQQFPDLHSELNLSSLELGDSALYFCASSGQEGGEETQYFGPGTRLLVL.

This clonotype has at least ten counts. The chain combines TRBV24-1 with TRBJ2-7; D assignment may be TRBD1 or TRBD2 (5 bases each). The germline V gene encodes CDR1 KGHDR and CDR2 SFDVKD. V gave up 3 bases and J gave up 2 bases, with 10 bases separating them. This CDR3 has 14 residues. As DNA, the CDR3 is TGTGCCACCAGTGATGGGACCGCGGCCTACGAGCAGTACTTC. Amino acids: CATSDGTAAYEQYF.

Comment on this clonotype: A read error may explain this, as a much larger clone is one base away. V gene TRBV5-8 combines with J gene TRBJ2-5; D not certain. This CDR3 contains 17 residues. The V and J ends lost 2 bases and 4 bases respectively, with 21 bases between them. Germline values: CDR1 SGHTS, CDR2 YDEGEE. The CDR3 here is CASSLFGGTAKVETQYF. In DNA, the CDR3 is TGTGCCAGCAGCTTATTTGGCGGAACGGCCAAAGTAGAGACCCAGTACTTC.

The chain couples TRBV20-1 to TRBJ1-6; TRBD1 matches 9 bases. The CDR3 contains 15 residues. In germline, CDR1 is DFQATT, CDR2 SNEGSKA (reference sequence). The V gene end was trimmed by 3 bases and the J gene end by 6 bases; junction bases not matched to a gene: 6. CDR3 protein: CSASPGTGRNSPLHF. The CDR3 coding sequence is TGCAGTGCTAGTCCCGGGACAGGGCGTAATTCACCCCTCCACTTT.

The rearrangement uses TRBV24-1 and TRBJ1-2; D is uncertain. Per the germline V gene, CDR1 is KGHDR and CDR2 is SFDVKD. This CDR3 has 14 amino acids. V lost 7 bases to trimming and J lost 8 bases, with 19 bases between them. The CDR3 loop is CATREPPPGGGYTF. DNA of the CDR3: TGTGCCACCAGGGAGCCACCTCCCGGCGGGGGCTACACCTTC.

This clonotype showed up just a few times. The V and J genes are TRBV24-1 and TRBJ2-7, with D possibly called TRBD1 or TRBD2 (6 bases each). Germline V gene lookup returns CDR1 KGHDR and CDR2 SFDVKD. The length of the CDR3 is 13 residues. The CDR3 nucleotides read TGTGCAAACCGACGGGGGCAGGTCTACGAGCAGTACTTC. This codes for CANRRGQVYEQYF.